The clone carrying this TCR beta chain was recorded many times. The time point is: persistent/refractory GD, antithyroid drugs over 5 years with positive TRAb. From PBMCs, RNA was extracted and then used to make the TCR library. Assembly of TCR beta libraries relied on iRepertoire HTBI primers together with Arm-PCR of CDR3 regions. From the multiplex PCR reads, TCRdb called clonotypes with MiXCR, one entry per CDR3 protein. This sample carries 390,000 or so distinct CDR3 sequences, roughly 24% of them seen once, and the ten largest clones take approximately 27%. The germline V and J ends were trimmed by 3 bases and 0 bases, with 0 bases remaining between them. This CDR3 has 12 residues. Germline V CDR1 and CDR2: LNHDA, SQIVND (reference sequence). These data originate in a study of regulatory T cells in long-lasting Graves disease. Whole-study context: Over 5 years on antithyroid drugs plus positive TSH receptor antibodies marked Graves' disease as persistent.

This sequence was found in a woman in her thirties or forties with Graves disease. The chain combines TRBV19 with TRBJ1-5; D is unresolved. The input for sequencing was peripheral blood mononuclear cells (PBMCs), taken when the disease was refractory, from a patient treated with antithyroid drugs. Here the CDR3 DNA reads TGTGCCAGTAGTATTAGCAATCAGCCCCAGCATTTT. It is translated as CASSISNQPQHF. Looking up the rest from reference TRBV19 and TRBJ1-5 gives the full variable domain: DGGITQSPKYLFRKEGQNVTLSCEQNLNHDAMYWYRQDPGQGLRLIYYSQIVNDFQKGDIAEGYSVSREKKESFPLTVTSAQKNPTAFYLCASSISNQPQHFGDGTRLSIL.